A single sample gave rise to the 29 T cell receptor beta chains below, sequenced in a study of cytomegalovirus exposure and HLA in healthy donors. 60 Vbeta and 13 Jbeta primers were used in PCR. Repertoires were generated with immunoSEQ multiplex PCR, while TCRdb's copy carries only in-frame clones and drops some. This sample has approximately 99,000 clones, with around 72% found just once. Sample: PBMCs. These TCRs come from a man aged 35 to 55 in good health and CMV-seronegative.

This chain connects TRBV9 to TRBJ2-1; 7 bases map to TRBD1. V shed 1 base and J 3 bases; nucleotides not matched to a gene: 7. This CDR3 spans 16 amino acids. The germline V gene has CDR1 SGDLS and CDR2 YYNGEE. In DNA, the CDR3 is TGTGCCAGCAGCGTAACGACAGGGATGAACTACAATGAGCAGTTCTTC. Its protein is CASSVTTGMNYNEQFF.

The chain links TRBV13 to TRBJ2-7; 7 positions agree with TRBD2. J was trimmed by 2 bases and V by 5 bases; bases with no gene match: 9. Per germline, CDR1 PRHDT and CDR2 FYEKMQ (reference sequence). The CDR3 consists of 15 residues. CDR3 in amino acids: CASSPQVGGTYEQYF. DNA for the CDR3: TGTGCCAGCAGCCCGCAGGTCGGGGGGACCTACGAGCAGTACTTC. Variable domain in full (rest from reference TRBV13 and TRBJ2-7): AAGVIQSPRHLIKEKRETATLKCYPIPRHDTVYWYQQGPGQDPQFLISFYEKMQSDKGSIPDRFSAQQFSDYHSELNMSSLELGDSALYFCASSPQVGGTYEQYFGPGTRLTVT.

This clone was recorded a few times. The chain couples TRBV5-6 to TRBJ1-2; 7 nucleotides match TRBD1. Unmatched junction bases numbered 6, after V lost 4 bases and J lost 6 bases. The CDR3 contains 13 residues. The germline gives CDR1 SGHDT, CDR2 YYEEEE. This CDR3 is CASSQRQGDGYTF. CDR3 nucleotide sequence: TGTGCCAGCAGCCAAAGGCAGGGGGATGGCTACACCTTC. Variable domain in full (rest from reference TRBV5-6 and TRBJ1-2): DAGVTQSPTHLIKTRGQQVTLRCSPKSGHDTVSWYQQALGQGPQFIFQYYEEEERQRGNFPDRFSGHQFPNYSSELNVNALLLGDSALYLCASSQRQGDGYTFGSGTRLTVV.

The chain is built from TRBV5-4 and TRBJ1-6, with D perhaps TRBD1 (5 bases). Deletions cut 4 bases from V and 9 bases from J, with 14 bases between. Germline CDR1 and CDR2: SGHNT and YYREEE (reference sequence). The CDR3 runs to 14 residues. The CDR3 reads CASSPGVTGSPLHF. In nucleotides, the CDR3 is TGTGCCAGCAGCCCGGGGGTAACAGGTTCACCCCTCCACTTT.

The V call is TRBV5-6, the J call TRBJ1-2; D is uncertain. Trimming stripped 0 bases from V and 5 bases from J, with 5 bases between. Germline V gene data show CDR1 as SGHDT and CDR2 as YYEEEE. This CDR3 contains 12 residues. CDR3 sequence reads: CASSLGGYGYTF. DNA for the CDR3: TGTGCCAGCAGCTTGGGAGGGTATGGCTACACCTTC.

This chain connects TRBV6-1 to TRBJ1-5, with 9 bases fitting TRBD1. The CDR3 has 16 residues. Germline V gene sequence: CDR1 MNHNS, CDR2 SASEGT. Trimming removed 2 bases from V and 6 bases from J; junction bases left unmatched: 8. CDR3 DNA: TGTGCCAGCAGTGAAAATTGGACAGGGGATCGTCAGCCCCAGCATTTT. Translating it yields CASSENWTGDRQPQHF.

The CDR3 spells CASSWATGVSNQPQHF. CDR3 coding DNA: TGTGCCAGCAGCTGGGCGACAGGGGTTAGCAATCAGCCCCAGCATTTT. V is TRBV5-8 and J is TRBJ1-5; TRBD1 matches 8 bases. Germline trimming cut 3 bases from V and 0 bases from J; bases unmatched to any gene: 5. In germline, CDR1 is SGHTS, CDR2 YDEGEE. This CDR3 region has 16 residues.

This chain uses TRBV5-4 with TRBJ2-7; 9 bases match TRBD1. Germline V gene lookup returns CDR1 SGHNT and CDR2 YYREEE (reference sequence). After removal of 0 bases from V and 5 bases from J, the junction contained 6 bases not matched to a gene. The CDR3 totals 15 residues. The CDR3 loop reads CASSLAGQGKDEQYF. The DNA of the CDR3 is TGTGCCAGCAGCTTGGCGGGACAGGGAAAGGACGAGCAGTACTTC.

This sequence joins TRBV7-9 and TRBJ1-1; 11 positions match TRBD1. V trimming: 5 bases; J trimming: 10 bases; junction bases outside the gene matches: 6. In germline, CDR1 is SEHNR, CDR2 FQNEAQ (reference sequence). CDR3 length: 13 residues. Here the CDR3 reads CASSMDRGRAAFF. The CDR3 region has the DNA TGTGCCAGCAGCATGGACAGGGGGCGGGCAGCTTTCTTT.

The rearrangement links TRBV7-2 to TRBJ2-5, with 7 bases lining up with TRBD1. With V trimmed by 3 bases and J by 7 bases, 5 bases remained unmatched. Germline V CDR1 and CDR2: SGHTA, FQGNSA. This CDR3 comprises 13 residues. Here the CDR3 DNA reads TGTGCCAGCAGCTTTGAGGGGGCTCGGACCCAGTACTTC. As protein: CASSFEGARTQYF.

The count of this clone is one. V usage is TRBV7-6 and J usage is TRBJ1-4; 8 bases map to TRBD1. Losses at the gene ends were 4 bases for V and 4 bases for J; bases not matched to a gene: 11. CDR1 and CDR2 from the germline V gene are SGHVS and FNYEAQ. This CDR3 is 17 amino acids long. CDR3 in amino acids: CASSSMDRAGGNEKLFF. The CDR3 DNA sequence: TGTGCCAGCAGCTCTATGGACAGGGCCGGGGGTAATGAAAAACTGTTTTTT.

The chain recombines TRBV4-1 with TRBJ1-2; D gene ambiguous. The length of the CDR3 is 14 residues. Trimming stripped 4 bases from V and 4 bases from J, with 13 bases between. The germline V gene has CDR1 MGHRA and CDR2 YSYEKL. CDR3 in DNA: TGCGCCAGCAGCCGCATCTGGGCAGCCTATGGCTACACCTTC. This gives the protein CASSRIWAAYGYTF.

The V gene is TRBV9, the J gene TRBJ2-7; D remains ambiguous. The CDR3 contains 13 residues. V dropped 0 bases and J dropped 4 bases, with 8 bases sitting between them. Germline V lookup: CDR1 SGDLS, CDR2 YYNGEE. The DNA for the CDR3 is TGTGCCAGCAGCGTAGCTCCTCAGTACGAGCAGTACTTC. Residues: CASSVAPQYEQYF.

The chain joins TRBV2 to TRBJ1-2; TRBD1 aligns across 9 bases. V lost 6 bases to trimming and J lost 10 bases; unmatched junction nucleotides: 9. Germline V gene lookup returns CDR1 SNHLY and CDR2 FYNNEI. This CDR3 has 13 residues. CDR3 sequence (DNA): TGTGCCAGCAGCCTAGGACAGGGGAGGGACTACACCTTC. This translates into CASSLGQGRDYTF. Using reference TRBV2 and TRBJ1-2 for the parts outside the CDR3, the full variable domain is EPEVTQTPSHQVTQMGQEVILRCVPISNHLYFYWYRQILGQKVEFLVSFYNNEISEKSEIFDDQFSVERPDGSNFTLKIRSTKLEDSAMYFCASSLGQGRDYTFGSGTRLTVV.

The chain employs TRBV7-8 and TRBJ2-3; 8 positions match TRBD2. In germline, CDR1 is SGHVS, CDR2 FQNEAQ. V gave up 6 bases and J gave up 6 bases; unmatched junction bases: 5. This CDR3 comprises 13 residues. This CDR3 is CASSLIAGDTQYF. CDR3 nucleotides: TGTGCCAGCAGTTTAATAGCGGGGGATACGCAGTATTTT. Looking up the rest from reference TRBV7-8 and TRBJ2-3 gives the full variable domain: GAGVSQSPRYKVAKRGQDVALRCDPISGHVSLFWYQQALGQGPEFLTYFQNEAQLDKSGLPSDRFFAERPEGSVSTLKIQRTQQEDSAVYLCASSLIAGDTQYFGPGTRLTVL.

J is TRBJ2-5 and V is TRBV4-1; TRBD2 matches 10 bases. Germline V gene lookup returns CDR1 MGHRA and CDR2 YSYEKL. The CDR3 length is 16 residues. J lost 5 bases, V lost 0 bases, and 6 bases had no gene match. The CDR3 here is CASSQDPAGGRETQYF. CDR3 coding DNA: TGCGCCAGCAGCCAAGACCCAGCGGGGGGGCGGGAGACCCAGTACTTC.

The chain carries TRBV4-2 and TRBJ2-3; 14 bases fit TRBD2. V was clipped by 3 bases and J by 0 bases; unmatched bases: 5. Germline V gives CDR1 LGHNA, CDR2 YNFKEQ. The CDR3 totals 18 residues. The CDR3 coding sequence is TGTGCCAGCAGCCACGGGGGGACTAGCGGGGGTAGCACAGATACGCAGTATTTT. Protein: CASSHGGTSGGSTDTQYF.

This clone appeared a few times. This rearrangement joins TRBV28 to TRBJ1-5; D not certain. V was trimmed by 6 bases and J by 1 base, leaving 10 bases between them. The CDR3 loop spans 14 amino acids. Germline CDR1 reads MDHEN; CDR2 reads SYDVKM. CDR3 in amino acids: CASSLGRSNQPQHF. DNA of the CDR3: TGTGCCAGCAGCCTGGGCAGAAGCAATCAGCCCCAGCATTTT.

V is TRBV19 and J is TRBJ2-1; D remains unclear. Germline V gives CDR1 LNHDA, CDR2 SQIVND (reference sequence). V shed 4 bases and J shed 12 bases, with 16 bases lying between them. The CDR3 has 13 residues. Here the CDR3 DNA reads TGTGCCAGTAGTAGGGTTGGAAGCGACGTGCAGTTCTTC. This encodes CASSRVGSDVQFF.

The chain recombines TRBV9 with TRBJ1-5; D unclear. The length of the CDR3 is 14 residues. Germline-derived CDR1 and CDR2 are SGDLS and YYNGEE. The germline V and J ends were trimmed by 0 bases and 5 bases, with 9 bases remaining between them. The CDR3 DNA sequence: TGTGCCAGCAGCGTAGGCCCAGGATATCAGCCCCAGCATTTT. The encoded protein is CASSVGPGYQPQHF.

The J gene is TRBJ1-3, the V gene TRBV2; the match to TRBD1 covers 7 bases. V lost 7 bases and J lost 3; bases outside the gene matches: 12. This CDR3 is built from 16 residues. The V gene's germline CDR1 is SNHLY and CDR2 FYNNEI. CDR3 nucleotide sequence: TGTGCCAGCACTCCAGAGAGGGGGACAGTTGGAAACACCATATATTTT. Its protein product is CASTPERGTVGNTIYF.

The V gene is TRBV29-1, the J gene TRBJ2-1; 8 bases are a match to TRBD1. CDR1 and CDR2 (germline): SQVTM, ANQGSEA. The CDR3 is 13 amino acids. Trimming removed 5 bases from V and 7 bases from J; junction bases left unmatched: 7. The CDR3 DNA follows: TGCAGCGTTCGACAGGGGATTTTGAATGAGCAGTTCTTC. Protein: CSVRQGILNEQFF.

J is TRBJ1-2 and V is TRBV5-6; D is possibly TRBD1 (5 bases). Trimming removed 7 bases from V and 6 bases from J, with 13 bases in between. This CDR3 comprises 12 residues. Germline lookup yields CDR1 SGHDT and CDR2 YYEEEE. CDR3 sequence: CASSLRVNGYTF. CDR3 nucleotides: TGTGCCAGCTCGCTCAGGGTAAATGGCTACACCTTC.

This clone turned up a few times. CDR3 coding DNA: TGTGCCAGCAGCTTAGGACAGCCTAATCAGCCCCAGCATTTT. Translating gives CASSLGQPNQPQHF. The genes are TRBV7-2 and TRBJ1-5, with D possibly matching TRBD1 (5 bases). V lost 1 base and J 4 bases, leaving 8 bases between the germline ends. The V gene's germline CDR1 is SGHTA and CDR2 FQGNSA. The CDR3 has 14 amino acids. Full variable domain (remainder filled in from reference TRBV7-2 and TRBJ1-5): GAGVSQSPSNKVTEKGKDVELRCDPISGHTALYWYRQSLGQGLEFLIYFQGNSAPDKSGLPSDRFSAERTGGSVSTLTIQRTQQEDSAVYLCASSLGQPNQPQHFGDGTRLSIL.

This clone was counted ten times or more. This chain uses TRBV5-8 with TRBJ1-1, with TRBD1 matching over 7 bases. In germline, CDR1 is SGHTS, CDR2 YDEGEE. The CDR3 covers 14 residues. V lost 8 bases, J lost 7 bases, and 14 bases stayed unmatched. CDR3 sequence reads: CASLQQGGVFEAFF. CDR3 nucleotide sequence: TGTGCCAGTCTTCAGCAGGGGGGAGTCTTTGAAGCTTTCTTT. Looking up the rest from reference TRBV5-8 and TRBJ1-1 gives the full variable domain: EAGVTQSPTHLIKTRGQQATLRCSPISGHTSVYWYQQALGLGLQFLLWYDEGEERNRGNFPPRFSGRQFPNYSSELNVNALELEDSALYLCASLQQGGVFEAFFGQGTRLTVV.

The chain combines TRBV28 with TRBJ2-3; maybe TRBD1 (5 bases). Looked up from germline, CDR1 is MDHEN and CDR2 is SYDVKM. This CDR3 spans 14 amino acids. Trimming shortened V by 3 bases and J by 3 bases, and 10 bases separated the two germline ends. The CDR3 DNA reads as TGTGCCAGCAGTTTTGTGGCAGGGACAGATACGCAGTATTTT. This codes for CASSFVAGTDTQYF.

The V call is TRBV4-1, the J call TRBJ1-2; D is unclear. Trimming left V 1 base short and J 4 bases short, with 13 bases between. Germline values: CDR1 MGHRA, CDR2 YSYEKL. This CDR3 has 15 residues. This CDR3 reads CASSQASDRSYGYTF. CDR3 bases: TGCGCCAGCAGCCAAGCGTCGGATCGGAGCTATGGCTACACCTTC.

This clone showed up many times. V is TRBV7-9 and J is TRBJ1-1; D unresolved. Germline V gene lookup returns CDR1 SEHNR and CDR2 FQNEAQ (reference sequence). Trimming removed 5 bases from V and 0 bases from J, with 7 bases in between. The CDR3 is 13 residues long. The CDR3 bases are TGTGCCAGCAGCCCCGACTTGAACACTGAAGCTTTCTTT. As protein: CASSPDLNTEAFF.

This chain links TRBV4-3 with TRBJ1-1; maybe TRBD1 (6 bases). The CDR3 loop spans 15 amino acids. Germline V CDR1 and CDR2: LGHNA, YSLEER. V was pared by 0 bases and J by 4 bases, with 12 bases between. This CDR3 is CASSQDSWGRTEAFF. In DNA, the CDR3 is TGCGCCAGCAGCCAAGATAGTTGGGGGCGCACTGAAGCTTTCTTT.